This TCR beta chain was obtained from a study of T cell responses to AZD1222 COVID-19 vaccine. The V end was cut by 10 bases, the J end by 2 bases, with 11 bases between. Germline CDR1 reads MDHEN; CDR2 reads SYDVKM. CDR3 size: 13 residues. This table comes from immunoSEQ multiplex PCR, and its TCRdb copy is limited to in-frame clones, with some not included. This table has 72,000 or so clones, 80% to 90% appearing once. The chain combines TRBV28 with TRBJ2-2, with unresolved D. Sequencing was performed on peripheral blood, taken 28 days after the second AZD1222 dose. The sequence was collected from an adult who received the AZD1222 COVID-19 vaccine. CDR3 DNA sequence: TGTGCCACGGTGGTCCCTAACACCGGGGAGCTGTTTTTT. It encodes CATVVPNTGELFF.